This T cell receptor (beta chain) came from a study of vaccination and CD4 T cells after COVID-19. Notes on this clonotype: Its antigen is as yet unknown.

Cultured CD4+ T cell DNA underwent sequencing with the Oncomine TCR Beta short-read assay. Via MiXCR, TCRdb re-called the PCR reads, giving one row per CDR3 protein. The sample carries 15,000 to 20,000 distinct CDR3 sequences, 55% to 60% recorded once. Treatment indicated: roughly nine-day PBMC culture with coronavirus spike peptide pools or control peptides (ViraFEST assay). First, ViraFEST expanded antigen-specific T cells with peptide pools, and next it sequenced the TCRs. Germline values: CDR1 SGDLS, CDR2 YYNGEE. V was clipped by 3 bases and J by 4 bases; unmatched bases: 6. The CDR3 is 14 residues long.

The TCR originated in a human donor who had recovered from COVID-19. This chain uses TRBV9 with TRBJ1-1, with 7 bases lining up with TRBD1. The specimen comprised CD4+ T cells from blood, cultured in vitro, sampled after SARS-CoV-2 vaccination. The CDR3 spells CASSARQGGTEAFF. CDR3 nucleotides: TGTGCCAGCAGCGCCCGACAGGGAGGCACTGAAGCTTTCTTT. Filled out from reference TRBV9 and TRBJ1-1, the complete variable domain reads DSGVTQTPKHLITATGQRVTLRCSPRSGDLSVYWYQQSLDQGLQFLIQYYNGEERAKGNILERFSAQQFPDLHSELNLSSLELGDSALYFCASSARQGGTEAFFGQGTRLTVV.